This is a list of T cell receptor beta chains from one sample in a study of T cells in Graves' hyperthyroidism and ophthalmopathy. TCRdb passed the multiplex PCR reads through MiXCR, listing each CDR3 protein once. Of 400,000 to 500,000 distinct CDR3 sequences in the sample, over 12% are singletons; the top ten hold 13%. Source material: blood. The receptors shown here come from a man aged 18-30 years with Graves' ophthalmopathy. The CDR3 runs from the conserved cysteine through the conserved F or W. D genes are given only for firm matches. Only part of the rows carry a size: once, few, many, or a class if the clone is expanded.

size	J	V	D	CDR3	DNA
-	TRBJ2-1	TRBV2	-	CASSDSGGSNEQFF	TGTGCCAGCAGTGACTCTGGGGGTTCCAATGAGCAGTTCTTC
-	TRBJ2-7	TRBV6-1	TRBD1	CASSIFTGGEQYF	TGTGCCAGCAGTATTTTTACAGGGGGCGAGCAGTACTTC
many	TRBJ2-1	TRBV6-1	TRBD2	CASRLARDLPQANEQFF	TGTGCCAGCAGACTAGCGAGGGACCTGCCCCAGGCCAATGAGCAGTTCTTC
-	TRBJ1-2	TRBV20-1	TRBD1	CSADRGDRGANYGYTF	TGCAGTGCGGATAGGGGGGACAGGGGGGCAAACTATGGCTACACCTTC
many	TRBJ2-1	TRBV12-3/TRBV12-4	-	CASSRSGGAANEQFF	TGTGCCAGCAGTAGGTCCGGCGGGGCAGCCAATGAGCAGTTCTTC
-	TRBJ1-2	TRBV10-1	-	CASSESLNYGYTF	TGCGCCAGCAGTGAGTCGTTAAACTATGGCTACACCTTC
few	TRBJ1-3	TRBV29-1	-	CSVETSGNTIYF	TGCAGCGTTGAAACCTCTGGAAACACCATATATTTT
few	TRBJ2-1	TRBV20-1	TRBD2	CSARVVGAGGSYSYNEQFF	TGCAGTGCTAGGGTAGTGGGAGCGGGAGGTTCGTACTCCTACAATGAGCAGTTCTTC
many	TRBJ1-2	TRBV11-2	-	CASSPSFGEYYGYTF	TGTGCCAGCAGCCCTTCGTTCGGGGAATACTATGGCTACACCTTC
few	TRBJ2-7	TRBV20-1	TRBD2	CSARDLGGDEQYF	TGCAGTGCTAGAGATTTGGGAGGGGACGAGCAGTACTTC
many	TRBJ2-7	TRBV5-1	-	CASSLETNSYEQYF	TGCGCCAGCAGCTTGGAGACTAACTCCTACGAGCAGTACTTC
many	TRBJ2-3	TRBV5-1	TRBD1	CASSLRGQGLTDTQYF	TGCGCCAGCAGCTTAAGGGGACAGGGGCTCACAGATACGCAGTATTTT
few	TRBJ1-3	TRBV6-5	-	CASSYSGVSGNTIYF	TGTGCCAGCAGTTACTCGGGGGTCTCGGGAAACACCATATATTTT
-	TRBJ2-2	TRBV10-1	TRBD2	CASKPSGTDGELFF	TGCGCCAGCAAACCTAGCGGGACGGACGGGGAGCTGTTTTTT
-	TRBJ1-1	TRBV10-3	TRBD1	CAITAGQRNTEASF	TGTGCCATCACCGCGGGACAGCGCAACACTGAAGCTTCCTTT
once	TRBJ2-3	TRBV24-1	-	CATWDPTALDTQYF	TGTGCCACCTGGGACCCGACGGCCTTGGATACGCAGTATTTT
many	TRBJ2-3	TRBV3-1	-	CASSQRSTRSRGTDTQYF	TGTGCCAGCAGCCAACGGTCGACGAGAAGCCGGGGGACAGATACGCAGTATTTT
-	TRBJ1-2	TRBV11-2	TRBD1	CASSRDRGHNGYTF	TGTGCCAGCAGCCGGGACAGGGGGCATAATGGCTACACCTTC
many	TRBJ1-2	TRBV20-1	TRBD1	CSATLGQARGYTF	TGCAGTGCTACTCTGGGACAGGCACGCGGCTACACCTTC
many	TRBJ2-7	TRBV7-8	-	CASSLGVGQRYEQYF	TGTGCCAGCAGCTTAGGAGTGGGGCAGCGCTACGAGCAGTACTTC
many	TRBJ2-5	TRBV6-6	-	CASSYVPARTDYQETQYF	TGTGCCAGCAGTTACGTGCCGGCGAGGACGGATTACCAAGAGACCCAGTACTTC
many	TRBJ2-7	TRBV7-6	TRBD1	CASRKYRGEQYF	TGTGCCAGCAGAAAATACAGGGGCGAGCAGTACTTC
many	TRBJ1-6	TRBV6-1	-	CASTQESSYNSPLHF	TGTGCCAGCACCCAGGAGAGCTCCTATAATTCACCCCTCCACTTT
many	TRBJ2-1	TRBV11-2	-	CASSLVAGYYNEQFF	TGTGCCAGCAGCTTAGTTGCAGGGTACTACAATGAGCAGTTCTTC
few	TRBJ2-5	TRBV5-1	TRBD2	CASSPILAGGPETQYF	TGCGCCAGCAGCCCCATCCTAGCGGGGGGGCCTGAGACCCAGTACTTC
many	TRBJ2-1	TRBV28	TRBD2	CASGTSGYYNEQFF	TGTGCCAGCGGGACTAGCGGATACTACAATGAGCAGTTCTTC
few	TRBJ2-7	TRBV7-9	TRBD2	CASSLTSGSLEQYF	TGTGCCAGCAGCTTAACTAGCGGGAGTCTCGAGCAGTACTTC
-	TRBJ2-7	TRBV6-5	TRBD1	CASSSTGSSTYEQYF	TGTGCCAGCAGTTCGACAGGGTCCTCAACCTACGAGCAGTACTTC
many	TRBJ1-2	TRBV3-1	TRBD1	CASSQDAGGGYTF	TGTGCCAGCAGCCAAGATGCAGGGGGTGGCTACACCTTC
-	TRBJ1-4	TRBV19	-	CASSISSATNEKLFF	TGTGCCAGTAGTATCAGCTCAGCAACTAATGAAAAACTGTTTTTT
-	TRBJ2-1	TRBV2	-	CASSGSGPYNEQFF	TGTGCCAGCAGTGGCTCGGGGCCCTACAATGAGCAGTTCTTC
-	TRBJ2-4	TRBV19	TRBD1	CASSIPGQGNLKNIQYF	TGTGCCAGTAGTATCCCGGGACAGGGGAATCTCAAAAACATTCAGTACTTC
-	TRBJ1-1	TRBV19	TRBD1	CASSWGQGDEAFF	TGTGCCAGTAGCTGGGGACAGGGGGATGAAGCTTTCTTT
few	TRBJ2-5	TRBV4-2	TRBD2	CASSQVAGVDETQYF	TGTGCCAGCAGCCAAGTGGCGGGGGTGGACGAGACCCAGTACTTC
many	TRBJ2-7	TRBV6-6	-	CASSYSILGGTYEQYF	TGTGCCAGCAGTTACTCGATCCTAGGCGGGACCTACGAGCAGTACTTC
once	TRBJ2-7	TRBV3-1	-	CASTVGTSSCEQYF	TGTGCCAGCACCGTCGGCACAAGCTCCTGCGAGCAGTACTTC
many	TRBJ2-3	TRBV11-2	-	CASSLVGTTPDTQYF	TGTGCCAGCAGCTTAGTCGGGACGACACCCGATACGCAGTATTTT
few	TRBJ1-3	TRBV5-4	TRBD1	CASSQGGGLFGNTIYF	TGTGCCAGCAGCCAGGGGGGGGGCTTATTTGGAAACACCATATATTTT
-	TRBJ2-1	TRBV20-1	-	CSARGLTYNEQFF	TGCAGTGCCCGGGGACTTACCTACAATGAGCAGTTCTTC
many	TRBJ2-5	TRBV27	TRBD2	CASRPLAGGRETQYF	TGTGCCAGCAGGCCCCTAGCGGGAGGCCGGGAGACCCAGTACTTC
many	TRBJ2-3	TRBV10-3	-	CAIRDGHPNTQYF	TGTGCCATCAGAGACGGACACCCTAATACGCAGTATTTT
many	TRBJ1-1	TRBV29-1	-	CSVDAGTLREAFF	TGCAGCGTCGATGCGGGGACTCTGAGGGAAGCTTTCTTT
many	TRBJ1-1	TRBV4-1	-	CASSPRDIGSGAEAFF	TGCGCCAGCAGCCCTCGGGACATCGGCTCCGGCGCTGAAGCTTTCTTT
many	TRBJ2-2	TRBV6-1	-	CASSSSRRYTGELFF	TGTGCCAGCAGTTCGTCCCGACGGTACACCGGGGAGCTGTTTTTT
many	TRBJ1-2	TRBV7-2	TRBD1	CANSSGQGAYYGYTF	TGTGCCAACAGCTCAGGACAGGGGGCTTACTATGGCTACACCTTC
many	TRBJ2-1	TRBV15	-	CATSRDLDRRYNEQFF	TGTGCCACCAGCAGAGATTTGGATAGGAGATACAATGAGCAGTTCTTC
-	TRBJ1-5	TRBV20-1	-	CSAKAGGSQPQHF	TGCAGTGCCAAGGCTGGGGGAAGTCAGCCCCAGCATTTT
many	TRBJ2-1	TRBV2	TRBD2	CASRYRDRGLAGAHNEQFF	TGTGCCAGCAGATATAGGGACAGGGGACTAGCGGGAGCCCACAATGAGCAGTTCTTC
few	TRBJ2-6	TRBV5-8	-	CASRKDPPSLSGANVLTF	TGTGCCAGCAGAAAAGATCCCCCCTCTCTGAGTGGGGCCAACGTCCTGACTTTC
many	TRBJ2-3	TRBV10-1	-	CASSDSWVDTQYF	TGCGCCAGCAGTGATAGCTGGGTAGATACGCAGTATTTT
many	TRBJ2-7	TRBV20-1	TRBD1	CSARERGQGAFEQYF	TGCAGTGCTAGAGAGAGGGGACAGGGGGCTTTCGAGCAGTACTTC
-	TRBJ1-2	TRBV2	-	CASSFNPGDGYTF	TGTGCCAGCAGTTTCAACCCAGGGGATGGCTACACCTTC
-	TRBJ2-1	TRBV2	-	CASSEDGRGYNEQFF	TGTGCCAGCAGTGAAGACGGGAGAGGCTACAATGAGCAGTTCTTC
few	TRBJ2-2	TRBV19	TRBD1	CASVGGQGATGELFF	TGTGCCAGCGTGGGTGGGCAGGGGGCCACCGGGGAGCTGTTTTTT
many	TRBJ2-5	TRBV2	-	CASSDRWDQETQYF	TGTGCCAGCAGTGACAGGTGGGACCAAGAGACCCAGTACTTC
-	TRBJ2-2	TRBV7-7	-	CASSLADGTGNTGELFF	TGTGCTAGCAGCTTAGCGGATGGTACAGGGAACACCGGGGAGCTGTTTTTT
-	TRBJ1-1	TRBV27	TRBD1	CASGATGGGAFF	TGTGCCAGCGGAGCGACAGGGGGGGGAGCTTTCTTT
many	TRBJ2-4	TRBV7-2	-	CASSTTGLGAKNIQYF	TGTGCCAGCAGCACCACAGGCCTCGGGGCCAAAAACATTCAGTACTTC
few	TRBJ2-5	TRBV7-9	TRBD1	CASSQDLWTGRETQYF	TGTGCCAGCAGCCAAGATTTGTGGACAGGGAGAGAGACCCAGTACTTC
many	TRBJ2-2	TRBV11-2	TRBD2	CASSLVSGSGTGELFF	TGTGCCAGCAGCTTGGTGAGCGGGAGCGGGACCGGGGAGCTGTTTTTT